This passage covers 27 T cell receptor beta chains from one sample sequenced in a study of control samples from healthy donors and cancer patients. Here immunoSEQ multiplex PCR was the method, and the copy in TCRdb shows in-frame clones only, minus some. The table shows approximately 150,000 clones, with approximately 90% occurring only once. The source material was blood. These receptors were taken from a woman in her 30s in good health.

Concerning this clone itself: This CDR3 is also generated by other DNA sequences in the sample. The chain is built from TRBV18 and TRBJ1-2; D perhaps matches TRBD1 (6 bases). V lost 3 bases to trimming and J lost 2 bases, with 7 bases between them. Germline CDR1 reads KGHSH; CDR2 reads LQKENI. The CDR3 sequence is 13 residues long. The CDR3 loop reads CASSPDRNYGYTF. The CDR3 bases are TGTGCCAGCTCACCGGACAGAAACTATGGCTACACCTTC.

The V call is TRBV5-6, the J call TRBJ1-4, with D unclear. V lost 0 bases and J lost 0, with 9 bases in between. The germline CDR1 and CDR2 sequences are SGHDT and YYEEEE. The CDR3 covers 16 residues. As DNA, the CDR3 is TGTGCCAGCAGCTTGGGACCACAATCAACTAATGAAAAACTGTTTTTT. It codes for CASSLGPQSTNEKLFF.

The chain employs TRBV27 and TRBJ2-2; the D gene is possibly TRBD2 (5 bases). CDR1 and CDR2 from the germline V gene are MNHEY and SMNVEV (reference sequence). V lost 6 bases to trimming and J lost 0 bases, with 11 bases between them. This CDR3 has 15 amino acids. In DNA, the CDR3 is TGTGCCAGCAGCCCATTGGACTCGAACACCGGGGAGCTGTTTTTT. It translates to CASSPLDSNTGELFF.

The CDR3 reads CASSPVLQETQYF. The CDR3, as DNA: TGTGCCAGCAGTCCCGTCCTACAAGAGACCCAGTACTTC. This sequence joins TRBV2 and TRBJ2-5; D gene unclear. V shed 5 bases and J shed 2 bases, with 9 bases lying between them. Germline values: CDR1 SNHLY, CDR2 FYNNEI. This CDR3 is 13 amino acids long.

The chain couples TRBV6-2 or TRBV6-3 to TRBJ2-1, with no clear D. Germline lookup yields CDR1 MNHEY and CDR2 SVGEGT. Trimming took off 4 bases at V and 10 bases at J, with 11 bases between the two ends. The CDR3 runs 12 residues. The CDR3 region is CASSSRLGEQFF. CDR3 bases: TGTGCCAGCAGTTCTAGGTTGGGGGAGCAGTTCTTC.

This rearrangement joins TRBV14 to TRBJ1-1; no firm D call. Trimming removed 1 base at V and 8 bases at J, with 8 bases between. The CDR3 runs 12 residues. CDR1 SGHDN and CDR2 FVKESK come from the germline V gene. The DNA for the CDR3 is TGTGCCAGCAGCCAAGGCGGCTCCGAAGCTTTCTTT. This gives the protein CASSQGGSEAFF.

The J gene is TRBJ2-1, the V gene TRBV5-1, with 13 positions matching TRBD2. There are 18 residues in the CDR3. Germline CDR1 is SGHRS and CDR2 is YFSETQ. V gave up 0 bases and J gave up 10 bases; unmatched junction bases: 13. For the CDR3, the DNA is TGCGCCAGCAGCTTGGATGGGCTGGGACTAGCGGGATCCAACGAGCAGTTCTTC. Encoded protein: CASSLDGLGLAGSNEQFF.

In regard to this clone: The sample holds other DNA sequences that translate to the same CDR3. The chain carries TRBV19 and TRBJ1-1, with D uncertain. The CDR3 sequence is 12 residues long. Germline V gene data show CDR1 as LNHDA and CDR2 as SQIVND (reference sequence). Trimming shortened V by 3 bases and J by 2 bases, and 4 bases separated the two germline ends. CDR3 DNA sequence: TGTGCCAGTAGTATCGGCAACACTGAAGCTTTCTTT. Its translation: CASSIGNTEAFF.

The genes are TRBV9 and TRBJ2-1; D is unresolved. Germline V gene sequence: CDR1 SGDLS, CDR2 YYNGEE. Trimming took 6 bases from V and 5 from J, leaving 21 bases between them. The CDR3 is 16 amino acids. CDR3 amino acids: CASTRRGDHTNNEQFF. CDR3 DNA: TGTGCCAGCACCCGTAGAGGCGACCACACCAACAATGAGCAGTTCTTC.

The chain recombines TRBV15 with TRBJ1-5, with D possibly matching TRBD1 (5 bases). V shed 4 bases and J shed 7 bases, with 14 bases lying between them. The CDR3 contains 14 residues. The germline gives CDR1 LNHNV, CDR2 YYDKDF (reference sequence). This CDR3 is CATSTQGFRQPQHF. As DNA, the CDR3 is TGTGCCACCAGCACGCAGGGATTCAGGCAGCCCCAGCATTTT. Filled out from reference TRBV15 and TRBJ1-5, the complete variable domain reads DAMVIQNPRYQVTQFGKPVTLSCSQTLNHNVMYWYQQKSSQAPKLLFHYYDKDFNNEADTPDNFQSRRPNTSFCFLDIRSPGLGDTAMYLCATSTQGFRQPQHFGDGTRLSIL.

J is TRBJ1-2 and V is TRBV30; a weak D match, TRBD1 (6 bases). CDR3 length equals 17 residues. In germline, CDR1 is GTSNPN, CDR2 SVGIG (reference sequence). The ends were cut back, 0 bases at V and 0 bases at J, with 17 bases in the middle. CDR3 residues: CAWSVSRRTAPNYGYTF. The CDR3 DNA follows: TGTGCCTGGAGTGTATCCAGGCGGACAGCGCCTAACTATGGCTACACCTTC.

This rearrangement joins TRBV7-8 to TRBJ1-1; D may be TRBD1 (6 bases). The CDR3 extends over 14 amino acids. CDR1 and CDR2 from the germline V gene are SGHVS and FQNEAQ. Trimming cost V 4 bases and J 0 bases, with 9 bases left between them. CDR3 sequence: CASSWDTLNTEAFF. DNA for the CDR3: TGTGCCAGCAGCTGGGACACGCTGAACACTGAAGCTTTCTTT.

This clone was counted only a few times. This chain links TRBV7-9 with TRBJ2-2; D unclear. With 2 bases removed from V and 2 bases from J, the gap between germline ends came to 6 bases. This CDR3 contains 14 residues. Germline CDR1 SEHNR, CDR2 FQNEAQ (reference sequence). The CDR3 here is CASSLSGNTGELFF. The CDR3 DNA reads TGTGCCAGCAGCTTATCCGGAAACACCGGGGAGCTGTTTTTT.

The chain links TRBV18 to TRBJ2-3; TRBD2 agrees at 7 bases. V lost 0 bases and J lost 10; bases outside the gene matches: 7. CDR3 length: 14 residues. Per germline, CDR1 KGHSH and CDR2 LQKENI. CDR3 residues: CASSPPGTNAAQYF. The CDR3 bases are TGTGCCAGCTCACCACCCGGGACTAACGCGGCGCAGTATTTT.

This clone was detected a few times. Here the CDR3 DNA reads TGTGCCAGCAGCCTTGGCACCGGCTACACCTTC. It codes for CASSLGTGYTF. This chain joins TRBV28 and TRBJ1-2; D not certain. Germline V gene lookup returns CDR1 MDHEN and CDR2 SYDVKM. V dropped 6 bases and J dropped 8 bases, with 10 bases sitting between them. This CDR3 region has 11 residues.

The CDR3 here is CASSLQGLAATDTQYF. The CDR3 DNA reads as TGCGCCAGCAGCTTGCAGGGACTAGCGGCCACAGATACGCAGTATTTT. J is TRBJ2-3 and V is TRBV5-1; 11 bases map to TRBD2. Trimming at V came to 1 base and at J to 2 bases, leaving 3 bases not matched to a gene. From germline, CDR1 is SGHRS and CDR2 YFSETQ. There are 16 residues in the CDR3.

J is TRBJ2-2 and V is TRBV27; tentative D call: TRBD1 (6 bases). CDR3 length: 16 amino acids. V was shortened by 5 bases and J by 4 bases, with 17 bases between the two germline ends. Germline loops: CDR1 MNHEY, CDR2 SMNVEV (reference sequence). The CDR3 DNA reads as TGTGCCAGCAGTCAAAGGGGCCAGGGGAGCACCGGGGAGCTGTTTTTT. It translates to CASSQRGQGSTGELFF.

This chain's CDR3 is CASSLYPWEQYF. The CDR3 coding sequence is TGTGCCAGCAGCTTATACCCCTGGGAGCAGTACTTC. The chain carries TRBV7-2 and TRBJ2-7; D gene uncertain. CDR1 is SGHTA, CDR2 FQGNSA, per germline. This CDR3 contains 12 residues. V was trimmed by 2 bases and J by 7 bases, leaving 9 bases between them.

The count of this clone is one. This chain uses TRBV5-6 with TRBJ1-2, with D possibly TRBD1 on 6 matching bases. This CDR3 contains 14 residues. Germline values: CDR1 SGHDT, CDR2 YYEEEE. V lost 2 bases to trimming and J lost 3 bases, with 11 bases between them. The CDR3 region is CASSFQGTHYGYTF. CDR3 nucleotide sequence: TGTGCCAGCAGCTTTCAGGGGACCCACTATGGCTACACCTTC.

The rearrangement joins TRBV28 to TRBJ2-7, with D possibly matching TRBD1 (6 bases). The germline V and J ends were trimmed by 6 bases and 3 bases, with 12 bases remaining between them. CDR3 length equals 13 residues. Germline CDR1 is MDHEN and CDR2 is SYDVKM. The CDR3: CASSWPGHYEQYF. CDR3 nucleotide sequence: TGTGCCAGCAGCTGGCCGGGACACTACGAGCAGTACTTC.

The table lists this clone with a few counts. V is TRBV20-1 and J is TRBJ1-6; the D is unclear. The length of the CDR3 is 11 residues. Trimming cost V 6 bases and J 7 bases, with 7 bases left between them. Germline assignment: CDR1 DFQATT and CDR2 SNEGSKA (reference sequence). CDR3 residues: CSAAANSPLHF. CDR3 in DNA: TGCAGTGCGGCAGCGAATTCACCCCTCCACTTT.

This clone occurred once. The chain uses TRBV19 and TRBJ1-2, with D possibly matching TRBD1 (5 bases). The germline V gene has CDR1 LNHDA and CDR2 SQIVND (reference sequence). Trimming stripped 4 bases from V and 2 bases from J, with 8 bases between. The CDR3 extends over 13 amino acids. The CDR3 DNA sequence: TGTGCCAGTAGTACCTGGACAAACTATGGCTACACCTTC. Its protein product is CASSTWTNYGYTF.

V is TRBV10-3 and J is TRBJ2-7; a weak D match, TRBD1 (5 bases). Germline CDR1 and CDR2: ENHRY and SYGVKD. This CDR3 is 17 amino acids long. With 0 bases removed from V and 3 bases from J, the gap between germline ends came to 18 bases. CDR3 region: CAISESRRTSFGYEQYF. The CDR3 bases are TGTGCCATCAGTGAGTCTCGACGGACATCGTTCGGCTACGAGCAGTACTTC.

The chain employs TRBV7-9 and TRBJ1-5, with D possibly matching TRBD1 (6 bases). The CDR3 consists of 14 residues. Germline CDR1 reads SEHNR; CDR2 reads FQNEAQ (reference sequence). V was pared by 1 base and J by 4 bases, with 8 bases between. Here the CDR3 DNA reads TGTGCCAGCAGCTTAGTGGGGACAAATCAGCCCCAGCATTTT. Amino acids: CASSLVGTNQPQHF.

V gene TRBV6-5 combines with J gene TRBJ1-4, with 8 bases matching TRBD1. V dropped 6 bases and J dropped 6; count of bases not matched to a gene: 9. The CDR3 extends over 15 amino acids. Per germline, CDR1 MNHEY and CDR2 SVGAGI. Written as DNA, the CDR3 is TGTGCCAGCAGGAGCAGGGGGCTAAGGGATGAAAAACTGTTTTTT. Protein product: CASRSRGLRDEKLFF.

The chain employs TRBV30 and TRBJ2-2; 14 bases fit TRBD2. J lost 1 base, V lost 4 bases, and 8 bases had no gene match. Germline V CDR1 and CDR2: GTSNPN, SVGIG (reference sequence). The CDR3 spans 18 residues. CDR3 sequence: CAWTRTSGRCQNTGELFF. Written as DNA, the CDR3 is TGTGCCTGGACTCGGACTAGCGGGAGGTGTCAGAACACCGGGGAGCTGTTTTTT.

In DNA form, the CDR3 reads TGCAGTGCTAGAACCACTGAAGCTTTCTTT. Its translation: CSARTTEAFF. V and J are TRBV20-1 and TRBJ1-1; D gene unclear. This CDR3 is built from 10 residues. Germline assignment: CDR1 DFQATT and CDR2 SNEGSKA (reference sequence). V lost 2 bases, J lost 4 bases, and 2 bases lay in between.